These T cell receptor beta chains were read from a single sample in a study of T cells after yellow fever vaccination. One entry per CDR3 protein results from TCRdb running MiXCR on the 5' RACE reads. The sample holds 500,000 to 650,000 distinct CDR3 sequences, less than 20% seen once. Material: PBMCs, obtained about 5 days after the first yellow fever vaccination. These receptors all come from a man younger than 30 who received the YFV17D yellow fever vaccine. CDR3s include the opening cysteine and the closing phenylalanine or tryptophan. The order of the fields is D gene, clone size, V gene, J gene, CDR3 DNA, CDR3 protein. The D gene is left open where the match is weak. Only part of the rows carry a size: once, few, many, or a class if the clone is expanded.

D: .; size: few; V: TRBV18; J: TRBJ1-1; DNA: TGTGCCAGCTCCCACTCGACAGGACAGAACACTGAAGCTTTCTTT; CDR3: CASSHSTGQNTEAFF
D: TRBD2; size: many; V: TRBV7-9; J: TRBJ2-1; DNA: TGTGCCAGCAGTTTAGCGGGGGGGCCGGGTAATGAGCAGTTCTTC; CDR3: CASSLAGGPGNEQFF
D: .; size: .; V: TRBV7-6; J: TRBJ2-5; DNA: TGTGCCAGCAGCTCCCGTCGTGTGGAGACCCAGTACTTC; CDR3: CASSSRRVETQYF
D: .; size: .; V: TRBV19; J: TRBJ2-3; DNA: TGTGCCAGTAGTATAGAGCTACTCACAGATACGCAGTATTTT; CDR3: CASSIELLTDTQYF
D: .; size: few; V: TRBV5-1; J: TRBJ1-2; DNA: TGCGCCAGCAGCGGAGGACGTCTTTCCTATGGCTACACCTTC; CDR3: CASSGGRLSYGYTF
D: .; size: few; V: TRBV4-1; J: TRBJ1-1; DNA: TGCGCCAGCAGCCAAGTAGGAGGGATTAACACTGAAGCTTTCTTT; CDR3: CASSQVGGINTEAFF
D: TRBD2; size: few; V: TRBV27; J: TRBJ2-1; DNA: TGCACCAGCAGGCTCGGGGGGGGCCCCTTCAATGAGCAGTTCTTC; CDR3: CTSRLGGGPFNEQFF
D: .; size: .; V: TRBV5-4; J: TRBJ2-5; DNA: TGTGCCAGCAGCTTGCAGACAGCGTACAAGACCCAGTACTTC; CDR3: CASSLQTAYKTQYF
D: .; size: few; V: TRBV20-1; J: TRBJ2-6; DNA: TGCAGTGCTAGAAACTCTGGGGCCAACGTCCTGACTTTC; CDR3: CSARNSGANVLTF
D: .; size: .; V: TRBV4-1; J: TRBJ1-5; DNA: TGCGCCAGCAGTCAGGGACCCTTGGCTCATCAGCCCCAGCATTTT; CDR3: CASSQGPLAHQPQHF
D: .; size: .; V: TRBV13; J: TRBJ2-2; DNA: TGTGCCAGCAGCCCCCCGGGACGTACCGGGGAGCTGTTTTTT; CDR3: CASSPPGRTGELFF
D: .; size: .; V: TRBV12-3/TRBV12-4; J: TRBJ1-1; DNA: TGTGCCAGCAGGAGGGTAGGGGCTCTCAACACTGAAGCTTTCTTT; CDR3: CASRRVGALNTEAFF
D: TRBD2; size: .; V: TRBV5-1; J: TRBJ2-3; DNA: TGCGCCAGCAGCTCGCTACCAAAGAAACTAGCGGGGGTATTATTAGGTGATACGCAGTATTTT; CDR3: CASSSLPKKLAGVLLGDTQYF
D: .; size: .; V: TRBV29-1; J: TRBJ1-1; DNA: TGCAGCGCAAACGGGGCTAGGACTGAAGCTTTCTTT; CDR3: CSANGARTEAFF
D: TRBD2; size: .; V: TRBV12-3/TRBV12-4; J: TRBJ2-7; DNA: TGTGCCAGCAGAATTAGCGGGGGGGGACCCTACGAGCAGTACTTC; CDR3: CASRISGGGPYEQYF
D: .; size: .; V: TRBV20-1; J: TRBJ1-1; DNA: TGCAGTGCTAGAGATGCAGGCGAAGCTTTCTTT; CDR3: CSARDAGEAFF
D: .; size: many; V: TRBV5-1; J: TRBJ2-4; DNA: TGCGCCAGCAGCTTCATTGGGGGTCTGGCCAAAAACATTCAGTACTTC; CDR3: CASSFIGGLAKNIQYF
D: .; size: .; V: TRBV5-1; J: TRBJ2-2; DNA: TGCGCCAGCAGCTTGCTGGGGGCCACCGGGGAGCTGTTTTTT; CDR3: CASSLLGATGELFF
D: TRBD1; size: .; V: TRBV11-2; J: TRBJ2-1; DNA: TGTGCCAGCAGTTATGGACAGGGGGCGAATAACGAGCAGTTCTTC; CDR3: CASSYGQGANNEQFF
D: .; size: few; V: TRBV3-1; J: TRBJ1-1; DNA: TGTGCCAGCAGCCAAGACAACGGGAGAGTCACTGAAGCTTTCTTT; CDR3: CASSQDNGRVTEAFF
D: TRBD2; size: few; V: TRBV9; J: TRBJ2-1; DNA: TGTGCCAGCACCCCAGCGGGGAACTCCTACAATGAGCAGTTCTTC; CDR3: CASTPAGNSYNEQFF
D: .; size: .; V: TRBV5-5; J: TRBJ1-6; DNA: TGTGCCAGCAGCTCCAGCTCTGGGCCCCGCGGTCCCCTCCACTTT; CDR3: CASSSSSGPRGPLHF
D: .; size: .; V: TRBV4-2; J: TRBJ2-5; DNA: TGTGCCAGCAGCCCCGGGGGGCAGGGTGAGGAGACCCAGTACTTC; CDR3: CASSPGGQGEETQYF
D: .; size: few; V: TRBV12-3/TRBV12-4; J: TRBJ2-7; DNA: TGTGCCAGCAGCCCGTTCGGGGGTAACTCCTACGAGCAGTACTTC; CDR3: CASSPFGGNSYEQYF
D: TRBD2; size: few; V: TRBV2; J: TRBJ2-1; DNA: TGTGCCAGCAGTGGACAATCCGGGACTAGCGGGGGGGCCGAGTTCTTC; CDR3: CASSGQSGTSGGAEFF
D: TRBD2; size: .; V: TRBV27; J: TRBJ2-1; DNA: TGTGCCAGCAGTTTAGAGGGCGGGGGGCTAACCAAATACAATGAGCAGTTCTTC; CDR3: CASSLEGGGLTKYNEQFF
D: .; size: .; V: TRBV11-2; J: TRBJ2-2; DNA: TGTGCCAGCAGGCCAGGCAGGGCCACCGGGGAGCTGTTTTTT; CDR3: CASRPGRATGELFF